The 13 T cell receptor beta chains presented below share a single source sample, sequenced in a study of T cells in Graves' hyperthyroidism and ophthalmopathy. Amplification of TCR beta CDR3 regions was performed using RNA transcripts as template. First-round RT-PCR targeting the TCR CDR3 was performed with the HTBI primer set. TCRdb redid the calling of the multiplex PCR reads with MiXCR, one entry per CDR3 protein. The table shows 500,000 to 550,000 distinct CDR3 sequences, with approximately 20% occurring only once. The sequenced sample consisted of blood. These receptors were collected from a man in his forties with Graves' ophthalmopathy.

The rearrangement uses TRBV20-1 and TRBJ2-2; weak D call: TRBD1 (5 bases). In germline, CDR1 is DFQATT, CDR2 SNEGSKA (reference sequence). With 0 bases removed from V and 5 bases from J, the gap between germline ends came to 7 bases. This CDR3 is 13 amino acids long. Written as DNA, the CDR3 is TGCAGTGCTAGAGAAGGGGTAACCGGGGAGCTGTTTTTT. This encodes CSAREGVTGELFF.

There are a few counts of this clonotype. The CDR3: CASSPRQRKIYGYTF. DNA for the CDR3: TGTGCCAGCAGCCCCAGACAGCGCAAAATCTATGGCTACACCTTC. This chain uses TRBV5-8 with TRBJ1-2; tentatively, D is TRBD1 (5 bases). Germline V gives CDR1 SGHTS, CDR2 YDEGEE. CDR3 size: 15 residues. V lost 4 bases to trimming and J lost 4 bases, with 17 bases between them.

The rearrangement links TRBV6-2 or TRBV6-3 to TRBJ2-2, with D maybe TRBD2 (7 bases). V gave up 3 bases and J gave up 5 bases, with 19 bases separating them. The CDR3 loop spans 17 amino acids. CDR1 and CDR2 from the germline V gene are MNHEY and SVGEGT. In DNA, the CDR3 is TGTGCCAGCAGTTATCGTGGGGGGGCATTTAGGACCGGGGAGCTGTTTTTT. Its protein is CASSYRGGAFRTGELFF.

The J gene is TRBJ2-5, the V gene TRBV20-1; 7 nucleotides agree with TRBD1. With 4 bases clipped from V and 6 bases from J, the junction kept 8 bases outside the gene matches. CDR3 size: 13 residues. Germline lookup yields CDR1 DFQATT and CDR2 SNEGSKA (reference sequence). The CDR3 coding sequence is TGCAGTGCTATACTGGACAGGATGAAGACCCAGTACTTC. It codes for CSAILDRMKTQYF.

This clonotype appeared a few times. In DNA form, the CDR3 reads TGTGCCAGCTCACCCCTGACAGGGCCCCAAGAGACCCAGTACTTC. Translating it yields CASSPLTGPQETQYF. The chain joins TRBV18 to TRBJ2-5, with TRBD1 matching 7 bases. Germline V gene lookup returns CDR1 KGHSH and CDR2 LQKENI. J lost 1 base, V lost 3 bases, and 5 bases had no gene match. This CDR3 comprises 15 residues. The full variable domain, with the rest looked up from reference TRBV18 and TRBJ2-5, is NAGVMQNPRHLVRRRGQEARLRCSPMKGHSHVYWYRQLPEEGLKFMVYLQKENIIDESGMPKERFSAEFPKEGPSILRIQQVVRGDSAAYFCASSPLTGPQETQYFGPGTRLLVL.

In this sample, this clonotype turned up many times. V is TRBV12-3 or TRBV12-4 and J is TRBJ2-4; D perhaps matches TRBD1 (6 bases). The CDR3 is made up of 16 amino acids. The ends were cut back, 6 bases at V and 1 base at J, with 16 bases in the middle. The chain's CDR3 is CASSSQGQLAKNIQYF. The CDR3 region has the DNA TGTGCCAGCAGCTCACAGGGCCAGCTCGCCAAAAACATTCAGTACTTC.

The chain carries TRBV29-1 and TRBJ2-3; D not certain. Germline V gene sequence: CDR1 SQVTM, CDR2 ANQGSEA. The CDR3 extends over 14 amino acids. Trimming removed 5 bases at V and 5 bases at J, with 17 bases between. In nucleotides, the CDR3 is TGCAGCGTTCTCAACCGGGTACCTAAAGATACGCAGTATTTT. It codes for CSVLNRVPKDTQYF.

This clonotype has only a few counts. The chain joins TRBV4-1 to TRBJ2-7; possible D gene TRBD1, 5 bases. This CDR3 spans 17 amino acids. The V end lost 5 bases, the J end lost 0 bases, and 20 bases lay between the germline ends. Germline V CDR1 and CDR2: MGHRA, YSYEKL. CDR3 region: CASSAEPVGRSSYEQYF. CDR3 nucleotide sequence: TGCGCCAGCAGCGCAGAGCCAGTGGGGCGCAGCTCCTACGAGCAGTACTTC.

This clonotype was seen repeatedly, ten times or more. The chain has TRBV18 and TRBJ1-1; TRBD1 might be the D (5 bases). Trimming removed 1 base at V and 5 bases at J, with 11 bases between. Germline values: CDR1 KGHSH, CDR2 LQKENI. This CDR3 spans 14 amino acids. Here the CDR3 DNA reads TGTGCCAGCTCACCACGGTCAGGGACTACTGAAGCTTTCTTT. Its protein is CASSPRSGTTEAFF.

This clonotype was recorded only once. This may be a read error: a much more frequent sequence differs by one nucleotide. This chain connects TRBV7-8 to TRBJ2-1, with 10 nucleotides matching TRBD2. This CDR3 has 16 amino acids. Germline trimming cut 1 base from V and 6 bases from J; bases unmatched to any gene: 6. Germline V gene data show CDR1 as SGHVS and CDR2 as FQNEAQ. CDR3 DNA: TGTGCCAGCAGCTTAGGGGTAGCGGGAGGACGCAATGAGCAGTTCTTC. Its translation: CASSLGVAGGRNEQFF. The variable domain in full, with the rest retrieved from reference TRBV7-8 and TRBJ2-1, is GAGVSQSPRYKVAKRGQDVALRCDPISGHVSLFWYQQALGQGPEFLTYFQNEAQLDKSGLPSDRFFAERPEGSVSTLKIQRTQQEDSAVYLCASSLGVAGGRNEQFFGPGTRLTVL.

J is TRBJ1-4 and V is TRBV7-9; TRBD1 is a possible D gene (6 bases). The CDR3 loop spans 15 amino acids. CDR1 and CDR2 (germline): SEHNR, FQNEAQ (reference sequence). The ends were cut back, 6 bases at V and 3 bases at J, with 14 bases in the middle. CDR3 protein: CASRGATIANEKLFF. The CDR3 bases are TGTGCCAGCAGGGGGGCGACAATAGCTAATGAAAAACTGTTTTTT.

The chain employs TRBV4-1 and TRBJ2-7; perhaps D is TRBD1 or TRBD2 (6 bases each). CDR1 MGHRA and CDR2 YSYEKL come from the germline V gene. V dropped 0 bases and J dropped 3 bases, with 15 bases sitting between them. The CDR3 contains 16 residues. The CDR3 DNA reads TGCGCCAGCAGCCAAGAGGGGGGCGGAGCTTACTACGAGCAGTACTTC. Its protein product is CASSQEGGGAYYEQYF.

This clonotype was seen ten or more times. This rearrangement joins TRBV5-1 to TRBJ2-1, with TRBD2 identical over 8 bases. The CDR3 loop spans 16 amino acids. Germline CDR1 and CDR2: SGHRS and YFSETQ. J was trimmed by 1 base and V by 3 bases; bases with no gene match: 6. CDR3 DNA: TGCGCCAGCAGCTGGTCGGGAGGGGAGTCCTACAATGAGCAGTTCTTC. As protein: CASSWSGGESYNEQFF.